A single count supports the clone carrying this TCR beta chain. The sample comes from a study of technical replicates of blood from several donors. Sequencing was performed with immunoSEQ multiplex PCR; in TCRdb, only in-frame clones are kept and a portion is missing. The table shows more than 65,000 clones, with around 97% occurring only once. The V end lost 1 base, the J end lost 0 bases, and 4 bases lay between the germline ends. Germline-derived CDR1 and CDR2 are SGHKS and YYEKEE (reference sequence). The CDR3 covers 13 residues. Material: T cells isolated from PBMCs. This receptor was obtained from a human donor in good health. This chain uses TRBV5-5 with TRBJ2-5, with no clear D. The DNA of the CDR3 is TGTGCCAGCAGCTTGTGGCACCAAGAGACCCAGTACTTC. Translation gives CASSLWHQETQYF.